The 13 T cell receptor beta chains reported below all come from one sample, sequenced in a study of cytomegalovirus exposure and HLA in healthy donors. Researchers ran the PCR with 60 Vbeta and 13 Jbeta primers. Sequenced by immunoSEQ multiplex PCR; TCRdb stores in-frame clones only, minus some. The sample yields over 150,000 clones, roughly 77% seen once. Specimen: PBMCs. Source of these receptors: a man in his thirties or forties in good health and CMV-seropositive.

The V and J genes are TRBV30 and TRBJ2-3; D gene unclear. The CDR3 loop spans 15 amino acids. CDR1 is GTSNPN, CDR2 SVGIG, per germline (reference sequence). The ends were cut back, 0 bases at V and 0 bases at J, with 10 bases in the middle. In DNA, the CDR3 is TGTGCCTGGAGTGTCCGCGGAACTAGCACAGATACGCAGTATTTT. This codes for CAWSVRGTSTDTQYF. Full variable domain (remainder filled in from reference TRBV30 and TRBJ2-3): SQTIHQWPATLVQPVGSPLSLECTVEGTSNPNLYWYRQAAGRGLQLLFYSVGIGQISSEVPQNLSASRPQDRQFILSSKKLLLSDSGFYLCAWSVRGTSTDTQYFGPGTRLTVL.

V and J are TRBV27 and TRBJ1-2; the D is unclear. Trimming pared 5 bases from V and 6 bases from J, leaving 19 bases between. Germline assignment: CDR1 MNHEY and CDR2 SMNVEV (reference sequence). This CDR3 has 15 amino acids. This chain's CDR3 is CASSILGEGVDGYTF. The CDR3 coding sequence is TGTGCCAGCAGTATCTTGGGAGAGGGAGTTGATGGCTACACCTTC.

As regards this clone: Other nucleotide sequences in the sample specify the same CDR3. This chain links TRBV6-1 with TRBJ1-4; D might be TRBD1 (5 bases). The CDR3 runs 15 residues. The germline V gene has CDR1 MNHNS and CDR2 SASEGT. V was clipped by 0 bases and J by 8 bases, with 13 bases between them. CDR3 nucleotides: TGTGCCAGCAGTGAAGCGAGGGGAGGGGTAGAAAAACTGTTTTTT. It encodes CASSEARGGVEKLFF.

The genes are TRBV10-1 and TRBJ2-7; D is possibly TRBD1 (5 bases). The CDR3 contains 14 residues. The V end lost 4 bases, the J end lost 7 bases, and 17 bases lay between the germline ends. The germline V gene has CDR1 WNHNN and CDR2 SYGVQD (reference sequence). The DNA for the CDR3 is TGCGCCAGCAGTGGGACAAGGGGAACCTGGGAGCAGTACTTC. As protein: CASSGTRGTWEQYF.

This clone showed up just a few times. The CDR3 spells CASSLKGVFSGNTIYF. Here the CDR3 DNA reads TGTGCCAGCAGCTTAAAGGGGGTTTTCTCTGGAAACACCATATATTTT. V and J are TRBV7-4 and TRBJ1-3; a weak D match, TRBD1 (6 bases). V lost 2 bases, J lost 0 bases, and 11 bases lay in between. This CDR3 contains 16 residues. The germline CDR1 and CDR2 sequences are SGHVT and SQSDAQ.

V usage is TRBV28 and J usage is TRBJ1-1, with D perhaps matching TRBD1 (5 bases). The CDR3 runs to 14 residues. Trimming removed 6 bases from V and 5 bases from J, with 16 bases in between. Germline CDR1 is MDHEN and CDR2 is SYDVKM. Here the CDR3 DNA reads TGTGCCAGCAGCTTCTGGAGGGGTGAAACTGAAGCTTTCTTT. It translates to CASSFWRGETEAFF.

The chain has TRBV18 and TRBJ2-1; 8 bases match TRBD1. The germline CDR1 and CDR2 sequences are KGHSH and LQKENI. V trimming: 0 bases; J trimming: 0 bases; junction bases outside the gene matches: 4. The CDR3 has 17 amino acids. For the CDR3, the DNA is TGTGCCAGCTCACCACCGGGGACAGGACTCTCCTACAATGAGCAGTTCTTC. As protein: CASSPPGTGLSYNEQFF.

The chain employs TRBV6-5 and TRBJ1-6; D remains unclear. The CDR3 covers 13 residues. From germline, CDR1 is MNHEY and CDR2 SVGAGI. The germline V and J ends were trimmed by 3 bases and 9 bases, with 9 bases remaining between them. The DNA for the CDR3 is TGTGCCAGCAGTTATAATCTAGGTTCACCCCTCCACTTT. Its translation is CASSYNLGSPLHF.

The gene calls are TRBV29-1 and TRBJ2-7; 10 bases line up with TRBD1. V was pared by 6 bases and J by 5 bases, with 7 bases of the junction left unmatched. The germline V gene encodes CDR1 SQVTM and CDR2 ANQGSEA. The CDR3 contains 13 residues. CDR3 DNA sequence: TGCAGCGTCCCGGACAGGGGGATCAACGAGCAGTACTTC. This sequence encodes CSVPDRGINEQYF.

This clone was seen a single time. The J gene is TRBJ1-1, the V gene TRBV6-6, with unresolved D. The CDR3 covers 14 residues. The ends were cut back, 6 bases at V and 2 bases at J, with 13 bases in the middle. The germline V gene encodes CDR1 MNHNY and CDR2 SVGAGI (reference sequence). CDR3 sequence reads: CASRNYGLNTEAFF. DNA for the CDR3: TGTGCCAGCAGGAACTACGGCCTTAACACTGAAGCTTTCTTT.

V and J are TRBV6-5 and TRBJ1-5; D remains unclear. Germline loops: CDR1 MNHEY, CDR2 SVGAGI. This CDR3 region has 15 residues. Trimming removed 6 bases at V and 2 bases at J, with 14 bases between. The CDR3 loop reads CASRKTVVGNQPQHF. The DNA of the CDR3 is TGTGCCAGCAGAAAAACAGTGGTGGGCAATCAGCCCCAGCATTTT.

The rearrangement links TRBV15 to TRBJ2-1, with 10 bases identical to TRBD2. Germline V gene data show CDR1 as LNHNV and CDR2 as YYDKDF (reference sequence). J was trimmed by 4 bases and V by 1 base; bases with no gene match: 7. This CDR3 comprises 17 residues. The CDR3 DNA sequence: TGTGCCACCAGCAGAGTCGCCGGGACTAGCGCGTACAATGAGCAGTTCTTC. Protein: CATSRVAGTSAYNEQFF. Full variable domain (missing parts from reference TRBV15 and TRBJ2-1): DAMVIQNPRYQVTQFGKPVTLSCSQTLNHNVMYWYQQKSSQAPKLLFHYYDKDFNNEADTPDNFQSRRPNTSFCFLDIRSPGLGDTAMYLCATSRVAGTSAYNEQFFGPGTRLTVL.

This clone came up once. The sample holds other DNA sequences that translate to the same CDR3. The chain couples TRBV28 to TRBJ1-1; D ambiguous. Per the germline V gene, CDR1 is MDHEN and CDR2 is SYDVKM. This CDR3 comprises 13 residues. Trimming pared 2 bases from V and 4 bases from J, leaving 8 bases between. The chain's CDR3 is CASSLAGGTEAFF. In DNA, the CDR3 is TGTGCCAGCAGTTTAGCGGGAGGCACTGAAGCTTTCTTT.